These T cell receptor beta chains were read from a single sample in a study of cytomegalovirus exposure and HLA in healthy donors. Produced via immunoSEQ multiplex PCR; TCRdb's table is partial and in-frame only. The table has around 160,000 clones, 60% to 80% seen once; the top ten hold 4% to 5%. Sequencing used PBMCs. These TCRs come from a man between 18 and 29 years old in good health and CMV-seropositive. Each CDR3 is given with its conserved first and last residue. The D gene is left open where the match is weak. Only part of the rows carry a size: once, few, many, or a class if the clone is expanded.

len,abundance,j_gene,d_gene,v_gene,CDR3nt,CDR3aa
13,.,TRBJ2-3,.,TRBV5-1,TGCGCCAGCAGCTTGGAAAGGGGAGATACGCAGTATTTT,CASSLERGDTQYF
13,once,TRBJ1-2,.,TRBV30,TGTGCCTGGACCGCGACACCAAACTATGGCTACACCTTC,CAWTATPNYGYTF
14,.,TRBJ2-3,.,TRBV5-1,TGCGCCAGCAAGGGACAGCGGGAGACAGATACGCAGTATTTT,CASKGQRETDTQYF
14,once,TRBJ1-2,TRBD1,TRBV2,TGTGCCAGCAGTGAGGGGGACAGGGGGCTAGGCTACACCTTC,CASSEGDRGLGYTF
14,.,TRBJ1-1,.,TRBV11-3,TGTGCCAGCAGCTTATCCCGGGACTTCTCTGAAGCTTTCTTT,CASSLSRDFSEAFF
15,once,TRBJ1-5,.,TRBV6-1,TGTGCCAGCAGTGCAGGGTCGGAGGGGAATCAGCCCCAGCATTTT,CASSAGSEGNQPQHF
15,.,TRBJ2-1,TRBD1,TRBV11-2,TGTGCCAGCAGCTCGTGGACAGGGGGCTGGGATGAGCAGTTCTTC,CASSSWTGGWDEQFF
15,once,TRBJ1-2,.,TRBV5-6,TGTGCCAGCAGCCCACTACCGCAGGGGAGCTATGGCTACACCTTC,CASSPLPQGSYGYTF
17,.,TRBJ1-2,TRBD1,TRBV27,TGTGCCAGCACCCCTGGGACAGGGGTCCCCCTAAACTATGGCTACACCTTC,CASTPGTGVPLNYGYTF
14,.,TRBJ2-5,.,TRBV21-1,TGTGCCAGCAGCAAAGTACAGGGGTGGGAGACCCAGTACTTC,CASSKVQGWETQYF
14,.,TRBJ1-1,.,TRBV9,TGTGCCAGCAGCGTAGACCAGATGAACACTGAAGCTTTCTTT,CASSVDQMNTEAFF
15,.,TRBJ2-4,.,TRBV6-1,TGTGCCAGTCGGGACTTGGGGGTTTCCAAAAACATTCAGTACTTC,CASRDLGVSKNIQYF
14,.,TRBJ1-4,.,TRBV9,TGTGCCAGCAGCCCCGAGACAGGCGATGAAAAACTGTTTTTT,CASSPETGDEKLFF
15,few,TRBJ1-1,TRBD1,TRBV18,TGTGCCAGCTCAGTAAGGGGGCGTTTCGACACTGAAGCTTTCTTT,CASSVRGRFDTEAFF
17,.,TRBJ1-1,.,TRBV15,TGTGCCACCAGCAGAGATATGGGATTTGACGGGAGCACTGAAGCTTTCTTT,CATSRDMGFDGSTEAFF
17,once,TRBJ2-6,TRBD1,TRBV5-6,TGTGCCAGCAGCCGGGACAGGGGCCCTTCTGGGGCCAACGTCCTGACTTTC,CASSRDRGPSGANVLTF
16,few,TRBJ1-2,.,TRBV28,TGTGCCAGCAGTTTACTGGTACCAGGAGGGGCCTATGGCTACACCTTC,CASSLLVPGGAYGYTF
15,.,TRBJ1-1,TRBD1,TRBV6-1,TGTGCCAGCAGTACTCCCCCGGGGACAGGGGGCAGGGCTTTCTTT,CASSTPPGTGGRAFF
16,.,TRBJ2-3,.,TRBV5-1,TGCGCCAGCAGCTTGGAAGGAGGGCCTAGCACAGATACGCAGTATTTT,CASSLEGGPSTDTQYF
15,.,TRBJ1-1,.,TRBV5-1,TGCGCCAGCAGCCCCGGCGGGAGTCTGAACACTGAAGCTTTCTTT,CASSPGGSLNTEAFF
16,.,TRBJ2-3,TRBD2,TRBV6-4,TGTGCCAGCAGTGACTCGACTAGCGGGGGGACAGATACGCAGTATTTT,CASSDSTSGGTDTQYF
14,.,TRBJ1-2,.,TRBV30,TGTGCCTGGAGGGAACAGGGCCCTAACTATGGCTACACCTTC,CAWREQGPNYGYTF
15,.,TRBJ2-1,TRBD1,TRBV11-2,TGTGCCAGCAGCTTAGGGGCAGGGGGCTTCAATGAGCAGTTCTTC,CASSLGAGGFNEQFF
12,few,TRBJ1-1,TRBD1,TRBV5-1,TGCGCCAGCAGCGGCGGGACAGAAGAAGCTTTCTTT,CASSGGTEEAFF
16,few,TRBJ2-1,TRBD2,TRBV27,TGTGCCAGCAGTCCCTTTGGGACTAGCGGCCGAAATGAGCAGTTCTTC,CASSPFGTSGRNEQFF
13,once,TRBJ1-1,.,TRBV29-1,TGCAGCGTTGAAGATCGTGGGGGGGATGAAGCTTTCTTT,CSVEDRGGDEAFF
14,.,TRBJ1-1,.,TRBV6-6,TGTGCCAGCAGTTACTCGGGCTTGAACACTGAAGCTTTCTTT,CASSYSGLNTEAFF
15,.,TRBJ2-5,TRBD2,TRBV5-1,TGCGCCAGCAGCGACACAGCGGGGGGCCCGGAGACCCAGTACTTC,CASSDTAGGPETQYF
15,.,TRBJ1-1,.,TRBV11-3,TGTGCCAGCAGCCAATCCAGGGCAGGGGACACTGAAGCTTTCTTT,CASSQSRAGDTEAFF
14,few,TRBJ1-2,TRBD1,TRBV2,TGTGCCAGCCCGGATCTAGGGACAGGGGAGGGCTACACCTTC,CASPDLGTGEGYTF
13,.,TRBJ2-4,.,TRBV5-1,TGCGCCAGCAGCTGGTCTGATGAGAACATTCAGTACTTC,CASSWSDENIQYF
15,.,TRBJ2-1,TRBD2,TRBV30,TGTGCCTGGAGTGTACAAGCGGGGAAATACAATGAGCAGTTCTTC,CAWSVQAGKYNEQFF
16,.,TRBJ2-2,TRBD2,TRBV7-7,TGTGCTAGCAGCTTAGCGAGCGGGGGAGTCCGCGGGGAGCTGTTTTTT,CASSLASGGVRGELFF
17,few,TRBJ2-1,TRBD2,TRBV2,TGTGCCAGCAGTGAGCCCGGTGGGGCGGGAGGTTACAATGAGCAGTTCTTC,CASSEPGGAGGYNEQFF
13,.,TRBJ1-2,.,TRBV6-5,TGTGCCAGCAGTACGGACCCTGAGGGTGGCTACACCTTC,CASSTDPEGGYTF
14,.,TRBJ2-1,.,TRBV2,TGTGCCAGCAGTGAGGTTGTGGGGGGCAATGAGCAGTTCTTC,CASSEVVGGNEQFF
13,.,TRBJ2-5,.,TRBV19,TGTGCCAGTGCGCAGCAGGGAGGAGAGACCCAGTACTTC,CASAQQGGETQYF
15,.,TRBJ1-2,.,TRBV7-8,TGTGCCAGCAGCCCTAGGTTCGCGGCTAACTATGGCTACACCTTC,CASSPRFAANYGYTF
14,.,TRBJ1-1,TRBD1,TRBV5-4,TGTGCCAGCAGCTGGCGGGACAGGGGACCTGAAGCTTTCTTT,CASSWRDRGPEAFF
14,.,TRBJ2-1,TRBD2,TRBV29-1,TGCAGCGTGGCACTAGCGGGAGCCGGCAATGAGCAGTTCTTC,CSVALAGAGNEQFF
13,few,TRBJ1-2,TRBD1,TRBV2,TGTGCCAGCAGGCCGGGACAGAACTATGGCTACACCTTC,CASRPGQNYGYTF
16,few,TRBJ2-3,TRBD2,TRBV4-2,TGTGCCAGCAGCCCCTCTCGGGGCGGGGGGGCAGATACGCAGTATTTT,CASSPSRGGGADTQYF
14,.,TRBJ1-2,.,TRBV6-5,TGTGCCAGCAGTTACTCGACTTTTAGTGGGGGCTACACCTTC,CASSYSTFSGGYTF
11,.,TRBJ1-1,.,TRBV6-5,TGTGCCTGCGGGAGGAACACTGAAGCTTTCTTT,CACGRNTEAFF
14,.,TRBJ1-1,.,TRBV19,TGTGCCAGTAGTATCGACCGGGTGAACACTGAAGCTTTCTTT,CASSIDRVNTEAFF
14,.,TRBJ2-5,.,TRBV6-5,TGTGCCAGCAGTTACGCGTTATTCGGTGAGACCCAGTACTTC,CASSYALFGETQYF